This TCR beta chain stems from a study of vaccination and CD4 T cells after COVID-19. Cultured CD4+ T cell DNA underwent sequencing with the Oncomine TCR Beta short-read assay. TCRdb reprocessed the PCR reads with MiXCR, giving one entry per CDR3 protein. Of 20,000 or so distinct CDR3 sequences in the sample, roughly 41% were seen once. Treatment denoted: roughly 10-day PBMC culture with coronavirus spike peptide pools or control peptides (ViraFEST assay). A word on this clonotype: As yet, its antigen is unknown.

This TCR was recovered from a human donor who had recovered from COVID-19. Specimen: CD4+ T cells from blood, cultured in vitro, collected after SARS-CoV-2 vaccination.

The CDR3 DNA follows: TGTGCCAGTAGTACCCCCGGGACAACCTACGAGCAGTACTTC. Translating gives CASSTPGTTYEQYF. V usage is TRBV19 and J usage is TRBJ2-7; D might be TRBD1 (6 bases). In germline, CDR1 is LNHDA, CDR2 SQIVND (reference sequence). Trimming stripped 4 bases from V and 2 bases from J, with 12 bases between. The CDR3 is made up of 14 amino acids.